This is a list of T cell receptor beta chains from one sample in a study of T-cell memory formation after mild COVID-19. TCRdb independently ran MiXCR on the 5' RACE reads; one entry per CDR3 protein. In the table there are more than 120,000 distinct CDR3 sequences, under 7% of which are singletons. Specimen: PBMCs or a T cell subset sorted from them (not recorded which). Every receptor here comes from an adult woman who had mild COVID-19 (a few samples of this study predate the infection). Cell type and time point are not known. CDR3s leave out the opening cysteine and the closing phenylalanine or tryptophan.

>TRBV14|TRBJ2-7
ASSQALAGYEQY
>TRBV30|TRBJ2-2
AWNFITTGELF
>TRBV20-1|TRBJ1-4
SALFRNEKLF
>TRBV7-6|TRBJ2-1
ASSLVALSYNEQF
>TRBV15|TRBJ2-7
ATSRMYLQQY
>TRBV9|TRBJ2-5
ASNGAGGKGETQY
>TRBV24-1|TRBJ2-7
ATSDSWGYEQY
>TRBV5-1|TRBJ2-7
ASSLRTSSYEQY
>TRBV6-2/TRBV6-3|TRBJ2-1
ATKFLAGGPGGEQF
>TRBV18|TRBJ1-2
ASSPPGTEYGYT
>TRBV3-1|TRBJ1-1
ASSLLARNTEAF
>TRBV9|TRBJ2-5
ASRATGGGQETQY
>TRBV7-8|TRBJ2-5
ASSRDRGETQY
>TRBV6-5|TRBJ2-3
ASSYSMGRRDTQY
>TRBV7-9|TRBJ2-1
ASQRGGLHNEQF
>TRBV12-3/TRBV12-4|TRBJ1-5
ASSHGGTGDYSNQPQH
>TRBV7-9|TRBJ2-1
ASSLVGTGSYRGQFEQF
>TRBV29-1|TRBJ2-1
SVADPKGTSGRSSYNEQF
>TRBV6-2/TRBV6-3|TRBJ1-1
ASRRTFRNTEAF
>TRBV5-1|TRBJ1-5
ASSLRGGSNQPQH
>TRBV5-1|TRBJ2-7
ASSLDRVLSYEQY
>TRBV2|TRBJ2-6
ASSDLRAGANVLT
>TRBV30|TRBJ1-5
AWSVSNQPQH
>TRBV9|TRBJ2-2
ASSVTPYGELF
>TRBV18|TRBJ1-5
ASSRRFTEGEMSNQPQH
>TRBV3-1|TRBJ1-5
ASSQGLGPQH
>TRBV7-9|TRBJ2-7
ASSLIGSRHPYEQY
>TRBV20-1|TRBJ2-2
SASTGELF
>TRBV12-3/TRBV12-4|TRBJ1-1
ASSSPDWGGDTEAF
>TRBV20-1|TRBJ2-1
SAFQRSPYNEQF
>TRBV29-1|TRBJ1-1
SVDSPGQGALNTEAF
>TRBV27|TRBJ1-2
ASSFGRVGGYT
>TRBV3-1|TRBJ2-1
ASSQDTVAGRGEQF